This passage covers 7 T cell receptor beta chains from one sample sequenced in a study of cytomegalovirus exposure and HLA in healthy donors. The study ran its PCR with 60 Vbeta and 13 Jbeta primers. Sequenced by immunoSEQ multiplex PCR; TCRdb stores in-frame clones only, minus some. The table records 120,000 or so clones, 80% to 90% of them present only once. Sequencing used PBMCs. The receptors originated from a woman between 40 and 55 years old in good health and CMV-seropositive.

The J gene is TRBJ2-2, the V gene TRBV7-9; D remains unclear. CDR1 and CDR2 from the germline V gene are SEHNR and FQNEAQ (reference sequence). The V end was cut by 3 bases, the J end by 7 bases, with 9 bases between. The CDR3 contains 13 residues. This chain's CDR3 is CASSFSVIGELFF. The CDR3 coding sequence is TGTGCCAGCAGCTTCAGCGTTATCGGGGAGCTGTTTTTT.

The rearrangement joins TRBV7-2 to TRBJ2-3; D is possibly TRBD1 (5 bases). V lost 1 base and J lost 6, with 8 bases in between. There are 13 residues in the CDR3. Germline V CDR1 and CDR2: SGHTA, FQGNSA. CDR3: CASSLVQADTQYF. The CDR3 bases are TGTGCCAGCAGCTTAGTACAGGCTGATACGCAGTATTTT.

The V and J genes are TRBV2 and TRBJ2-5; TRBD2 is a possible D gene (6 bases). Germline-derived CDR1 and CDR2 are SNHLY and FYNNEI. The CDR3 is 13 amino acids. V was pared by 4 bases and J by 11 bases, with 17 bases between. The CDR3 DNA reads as TGTGCCAGCAGTGTGGCGGGACCTCGGGAGCAGTACTTC. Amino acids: CASSVAGPREQYF.

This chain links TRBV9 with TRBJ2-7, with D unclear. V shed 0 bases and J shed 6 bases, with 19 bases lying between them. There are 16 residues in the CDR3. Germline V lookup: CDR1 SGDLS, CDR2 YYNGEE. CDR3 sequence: CASSVAGSSGIGEQYF. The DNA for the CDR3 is TGTGCCAGCAGCGTAGCTGGTAGTTCGGGTATTGGCGAGCAGTACTTC.

The CDR3 coding sequence is TGTGCCAGCAGCTTAGTGCCAGGGCACAGTAGGTCCTACGAGCAGTACTTC. It is translated as CASSLVPGHSRSYEQYF. V and J are TRBV7-8 and TRBJ2-7; a possible D gene is TRBD1 (5 bases). Germline V lookup: CDR1 SGHVS, CDR2 FQNEAQ. V dropped 1 base and J dropped 1 base, with 17 bases sitting between them. This CDR3 region has 17 residues.

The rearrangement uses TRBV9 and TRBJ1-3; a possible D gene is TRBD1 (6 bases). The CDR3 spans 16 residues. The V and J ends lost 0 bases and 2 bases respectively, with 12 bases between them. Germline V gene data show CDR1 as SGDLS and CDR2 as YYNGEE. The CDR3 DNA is TGTGCCAGCAGCGTAGCTGTAGGGGGAACTGGAAACACCATATATTTT. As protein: CASSVAVGGTGNTIYF. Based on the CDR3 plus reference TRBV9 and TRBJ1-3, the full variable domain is DSGVTQTPKHLITATGQRVTLRCSPRSGDLSVYWYQQSLDQGLQFLIQYYNGEERAKGNILERFSAQQFPDLHSELNLSSLELGDSALYFCASSVAVGGTGNTIYFGEGSWLTVV.

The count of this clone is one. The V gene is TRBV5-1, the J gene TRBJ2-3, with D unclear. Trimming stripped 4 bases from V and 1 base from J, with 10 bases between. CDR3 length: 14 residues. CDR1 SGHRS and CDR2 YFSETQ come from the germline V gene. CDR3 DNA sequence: TGCGCCAGCAGCCTGGAGACTGGCACAGATACGCAGTATTTT. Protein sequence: CASSLETGTDTQYF.